Following are 22 T cell receptor beta chains from one sample sequenced in a study of molecular identifiers for immune sequencing clone quantification. Each CDR3 protein gets one entry after TCRdb re-called the PCR reads with MiXCR. The sample lists about half a million distinct CDR3 sequences, 20% to 25% occurring once. Sequencing used naive CD8+ T cells from blood, with Jurkat cell RNA spiked in. This sample's subset: FACS-sorted CD8+CD4-CCR7+CD45RA+ naive T cells. The receptor source for this set is a human donor in good health. Some libraries in this study had Jurkat cell RNA spiked in.

This clonotype was detected many times. The chain carries TRBV7-9 and TRBJ2-3; D is possibly TRBD2 (6 bases). Germline loops: CDR1 SEHNR, CDR2 FQNEAQ (reference sequence). V was pared by 1 base and J by 2 bases, with 10 bases between. The length of the CDR3 is 15 residues. The CDR3 sequence is CASSLGPSVTDTQYF. CDR3 sequence (DNA): TGTGCCAGCAGCTTAGGTCCTAGCGTCACAGATACGCAGTATTTT.

This clonotype came up many times. V usage is TRBV19 and J usage is TRBJ1-1; D might be TRBD1 (5 bases). Per germline, CDR1 LNHDA and CDR2 SQIVND (reference sequence). V shed 2 bases and J shed 1 base, with 5 bases lying between them. This CDR3 has 13 residues. The CDR3 protein is CASSIRGNTEAFF. The CDR3 bases are TGTGCCAGTAGTATAAGGGGGAACACTGAAGCTTTCTTT.

Concerning this clonotype: A much more abundant neighbour one base away suggests this may be a read error. This chain uses TRBV6-1 with TRBJ1-1; a weak D match, TRBD1 (6 bases). The CDR3 extends over 12 amino acids. V dropped 3 bases and J dropped 7 bases, with 9 bases sitting between them. CDR1 and CDR2 from the germline V gene are MNHNS and SASEGT. The CDR3 protein is CASSDRGHEAFF. The DNA for the CDR3 is TGTGCCAGCAGTGACAGGGGCCATGAAGCTTTCTTT.

About this clonotype itself: This may be a read error, as it is one base from a much larger clone. The chain is built from TRBV7-2 and TRBJ1-3; D gene unclear. The CDR3 consists of 15 residues. The germline CDR1 and CDR2 sequences are SGHTA and FQGNSA. The CDR3 reads CVSSSDISSGNTIYF. The CDR3 DNA follows: TGTGTCAGCAGCTCCGACATCTCCTCTGGAAACACCATATATTTT.

This clonotype has a handful of counts. The rearrangement uses TRBV5-1 and TRBJ2-3; perhaps TRBD1 as D (5 bases). The V gene lost 2 bases and the J gene lost 2 bases, with 12 bases spanning the gap. Per germline, CDR1 SGHRS and CDR2 YFSETQ. This CDR3 contains 15 residues. The CDR3 region has the DNA TGCGCCAGCAGCTTCTTGGGCAGGGTCACAGATACGCAGTATTTT. This gives the protein CASSFLGRVTDTQYF.

This clonotype has ten or more counts. The rearrangement joins TRBV5-5 to TRBJ2-7; maybe TRBD2 (6 bases). The germline V and J ends were trimmed by 2 bases and 0 bases, with 12 bases remaining between them. The germline gives CDR1 SGHKS, CDR2 YYEKEE (reference sequence). The CDR3 contains 15 residues. Written as DNA, the CDR3 is TGTGCCAGCAGCTTTAACCGGGACTCCTCCTACGAGCAGTACTTC. Translating gives CASSFNRDSSYEQYF.

In regard to this clonotype: A much larger clone differs from this one at a single base, so this may be a read error. V and J are TRBV12-3 or TRBV12-4 and TRBJ2-7, with D unresolved. V was pared by 3 bases and J by 5 bases, with 14 bases between. The CDR3 spans 14 residues. Here the CDR3 reads CASSFSLPQHEQYF. CDR3 DNA: TGTGCCAGCAGTTTTTCCTTACCACAGCACGAGCAGTACTTC.

The genes are TRBV19 and TRBJ1-3, with D uncertain. Germline V gene lookup returns CDR1 LNHDA and CDR2 SQIVND (reference sequence). V was pared by 7 bases and J by 2 bases, with 9 bases between. This CDR3 has 13 amino acids. Here the CDR3 reads CASTELAGNTIYF. CDR3 nucleotide sequence: TGTGCCAGTACGGAGCTAGCTGGAAACACCATATATTTT.

This clonotype showed up many times. This sequence joins TRBV4-1 and TRBJ1-1; maybe TRBD1 (6 bases). The germline CDR1 and CDR2 sequences are MGHRA and YSYEKL. The CDR3 consists of 12 residues. V was cut by 3 bases and J by 9 bases, with 11 bases left in between. The CDR3 is CASSHPGTKAFF. In DNA, the CDR3 is TGCGCCAGCAGCCATCCCGGGACAAAAGCTTTCTTT.

V usage is TRBV6-5 and J usage is TRBJ1-1; D is unresolved. The CDR3 spans 22 residues. Deletions cut 0 bases from V and 0 bases from J, with 29 bases between. Germline values: CDR1 MNHEY, CDR2 SVGAGI. The CDR3 spells CASSYSVFGRPRSSNLNTEAFF. The DNA of the CDR3 is TGTGCCAGCAGTTACTCGGTTTTCGGACGCCCACGATCTTCCAACCTGAACACTGAAGCTTTCTTT.

This clonotype has only a few counts. V usage is TRBV20-1 and J usage is TRBJ1-5, with TRBD1 matching 8 bases. This CDR3 contains 14 residues. The ends lost 2 bases at V and 9 bases at J; junction bases unmatched: 9. Germline CDR1 is DFQATT and CDR2 is SNEGSKA (reference sequence). CDR3 residues: CSARMSGGYPPQHF. CDR3 bases: TGCAGTGCTAGAATGTCAGGGGGCTACCCGCCCCAGCATTTT.

The genes are TRBV12-3 or TRBV12-4 and TRBJ2-2; 9 bases match TRBD1. The CDR3 has 17 amino acids. With 3 bases clipped from V and 0 bases from J, the junction kept 5 bases outside the gene matches. This CDR3 is CASSFPGQGTNTGELFF. DNA of the CDR3: TGTGCCAGCAGTTTTCCGGGACAGGGCACGAACACCGGGGAGCTGTTTTTT.

This clonotype was recorded many times. The chain couples TRBV4-3 to TRBJ2-7, with D possibly being TRBD2 (5 bases). V lost 0 bases, J lost 3 bases, and 12 bases lay in between. The CDR3 consists of 15 residues. Germline V gene lookup returns CDR1 LGHNA and CDR2 YSLEER. The CDR3 loop is CASSQDRFRGYEQYF. CDR3 nucleotide sequence: TGCGCCAGCAGCCAAGATCGTTTCCGGGGCTACGAGCAGTACTTC.

Worth noting for this clonotype: A much larger clone lies one base from this, so it may be a read error. This chain links TRBV6-2 or TRBV6-3 with TRBJ1-5; D gene ambiguous. This CDR3 comprises 15 residues. Trimming took off 2 bases at V and 5 bases at J, with 13 bases between the two ends. Germline values: CDR1 MNHEY, CDR2 SVGEGT. The CDR3 region has the DNA TGTGCCAGCAGTTACGGCGGTGGTGGCGATCAGCCCCAGCATTTT. Amino acid sequence: CASSYGGGGDQPQHF.

This clonotype was recorded at least ten times. The chain carries TRBV12-3 or TRBV12-4 and TRBJ2-3, with D possibly matching TRBD1 (6 bases). V lost 7 bases to trimming and J lost 2 bases, with 13 bases between them. The CDR3 covers 14 residues. In DNA, the CDR3 is TGTGCCAGCACCTCGGGACAACTCACAGATACGCAGTATTTT. Translating it yields CASTSGQLTDTQYF.

This clonotype was detected many times. The rearrangement links TRBV19 to TRBJ2-3, with TRBD2 as a possible D gene (5 bases). This CDR3 contains 10 residues. CDR1 is LNHDA and CDR2 is SQIVND in the germline V gene (reference sequence). In DNA, the CDR3 is TGTGCAAGCCGGGGAGATACGCAGTATTTT. As protein: CASRGDTQYF.

This clonotype has at least ten counts. The genes are TRBV7-8 and TRBJ2-3; 7 positions agree with TRBD1. Germline CDR1 is SGHVS and CDR2 is FQNEAQ. The CDR3 is made up of 19 amino acids. Trimming removed 7 bases from V and 3 bases from J; junction bases left unmatched: 22. The CDR3 spells CASIFPGSLEGGSTDTQYF. The CDR3 DNA is TGTGCCAGCATCTTTCCCGGGTCCCTGGAAGGGGGCAGTACAGATACGCAGTATTTT.

This clonotype turned up a few times. The chain joins TRBV27 to TRBJ2-7; D remains ambiguous. CDR1 and CDR2 (germline): MNHEY, SMNVEV (reference sequence). The CDR3 is made up of 17 amino acids. The V gene lost 0 bases and the J gene lost 3 bases, with 18 bases spanning the gap. The CDR3 nucleotides read TGTGCCAGCAGTTTATCGGGCCTAGGGCAGAGATACTACGAGCAGTACTTC. This encodes CASSLSGLGQRYYEQYF.

V is TRBV6-2 or TRBV6-3 and J is TRBJ2-7; 11 bases line up with TRBD2. The CDR3 covers 16 residues. Germline CDR1 and CDR2: MNHEY and SVGEGT. Trimming cost V 5 bases and J 4 bases; bases outside gene matches: 10. CDR3 residues: CASSQSPGLAEYEQYF. The CDR3 DNA follows: TGTGCCAGCAGTCAAAGTCCGGGACTAGCGGAGTACGAGCAGTACTTC.

This clonotype turned up a few times. This chain links TRBV12-3 or TRBV12-4 with TRBJ2-1, with D perhaps TRBD2 (6 bases). Trimming pared 6 bases from V and 4 bases from J, leaving 16 bases between. This CDR3 is built from 15 residues. CDR3 loop: CASSLYSGGYNEQFF. The CDR3 DNA sequence: TGTGCCAGCAGCCTTTATAGCGGAGGATACAATGAGCAGTTCTTC.

This clonotype was seen only a few times. The chain joins TRBV27 to TRBJ2-1; 8 bases match TRBD2. This CDR3 has 15 amino acids. Per germline, CDR1 MNHEY and CDR2 SMNVEV (reference sequence). V was pared by 4 bases and J by 1 base, with 3 bases of the junction left unmatched. In DNA form, the CDR3 reads TGTGCCAGCAGTTGGGGGACTAGATCCTACAATGAGCAGTTCTTC. Protein: CASSWGTRSYNEQFF.

This chain joins TRBV13 and TRBJ2-3; unclear D gene. Looked up from germline, CDR1 is PRHDT and CDR2 is FYEKMQ (reference sequence). This CDR3 has 15 amino acids. Trimming cost V 2 bases and J 2 bases, with 11 bases left between them. The CDR3 sequence is CASSLLGGNTDTQYF. CDR3 DNA: TGTGCCAGCAGCTTACTTGGCGGTAACACAGATACGCAGTATTTT. Based on the CDR3 plus reference TRBV13 and TRBJ2-3, the full variable domain is AAGVIQSPRHLIKEKRETATLKCYPIPRHDTVYWYQQGPGQDPQFLISFYEKMQSDKGSIPDRFSAQQFSDYHSELNMSSLELGDSALYFCASSLLGGNTDTQYFGPGTRLTVL.